What follows is one TCR beta chain and its context. V dropped 1 base and J dropped 9 bases, with 10 bases sitting between them. The germline gives CDR1 SGHTA, CDR2 FQGTGA. The length of the CDR3 is 13 residues. These data come from a study of blood T cell repertoires in COVID-19. Background on the study: The origin of the acute and convalescent COVID-19 samples was the United States, Italy and Spain.

In the source study's methods: Reference gene primers were amplified, and this amplification served to estimate nucleated cell counts. The repertoire was sequenced with immunoSEQ multiplex PCR; TCRdb's copy has only in-frame clones and lacks some. V and J calls and clone size are copied from that table; D and trimming were computed from the DNA. The repertoire includes under 95,000 clones, 88% of them detected once, and approximately 45% sits in the top ten. Input material: peripheral blood. This chain joins TRBV7-3 and TRBJ2-1, with D perhaps matching TRBD2 (6 bases). This clonotype originated in a human donor in a cohort sampled during active COVID-19. CDR3 amino acids: CASSLRDSSEQFF. In DNA form, the CDR3 reads TGTGCCAGCAGCTTAAGGGACTCTAGTGAGCAGTTCTTC.